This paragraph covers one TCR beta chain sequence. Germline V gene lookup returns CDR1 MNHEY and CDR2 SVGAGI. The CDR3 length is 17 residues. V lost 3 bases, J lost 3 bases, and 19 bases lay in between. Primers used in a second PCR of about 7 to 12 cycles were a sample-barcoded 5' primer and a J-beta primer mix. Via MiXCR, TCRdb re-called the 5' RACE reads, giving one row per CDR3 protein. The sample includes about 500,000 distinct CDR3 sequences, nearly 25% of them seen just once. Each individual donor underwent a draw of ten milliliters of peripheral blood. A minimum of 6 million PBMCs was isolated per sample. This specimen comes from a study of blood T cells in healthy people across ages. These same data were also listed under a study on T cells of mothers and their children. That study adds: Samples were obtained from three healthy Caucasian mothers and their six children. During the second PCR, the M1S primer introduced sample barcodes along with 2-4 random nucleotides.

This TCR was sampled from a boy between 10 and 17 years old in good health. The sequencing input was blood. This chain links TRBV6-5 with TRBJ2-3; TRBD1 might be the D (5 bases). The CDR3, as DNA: TGTGCCAGCAGTTATCGTGAAGGATTGACAGCAACAGATACGCAGTATTTT. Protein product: CASSYREGLTATDTQYF.